This TCR beta chain was identified in a study of blood T cell repertoires in COVID-19. Study overall: Samples came from the United States, Italy and Spain, spanning acute and convalescent COVID-19.

In the source study's methods: By means of reference gene primer amplification, nucleated cell counts were estimated. Sequencing was performed with immunoSEQ multiplex PCR; in TCRdb, only in-frame clones are kept and a portion is missing. V and J calls and clone size are as listed in that table; D and trimming were resolved from the DNA. The repertoire holds approximately 24,000 clones, with around nine tenths as singletons. By share, this clone ranks as medium-sized. Germline V gene lookup returns CDR1 MDHEN and CDR2 SYDVKM. V trimming: 6 bases; J trimming: 7 bases; junction bases outside the gene matches: 4. This CDR3 comprises 12 residues.

Material: peripheral blood. This rearrangement joins TRBV28 to TRBJ2-7; TRBD1 agrees at 9 bases. This clonotype was sampled from a middle-aged man with active COVID-19. Here the CDR3 DNA reads TGTGCCAGCAGAAAGACAGGGGGAGAGCAGTACTTC. Its translation is CASRKTGGEQYF.